The rows below give T cell receptor beta chains drawn from one sample of a study of regulatory T cells in long-lasting Graves disease. Via MiXCR, TCRdb re-called the multiplex PCR reads, giving one row per CDR3 protein. The sample yields hundreds of thousands of distinct CDR3 sequences, around 13% seen once. The same sample was also used in a study of T cells in Graves' hyperthyroidism and ophthalmopathy.

Sequences were derived from peripheral blood mononuclear cells (PBMCs), sampled at new diagnosis, from a patient treated with antithyroid drugs. These receptors all come from a woman younger than 45 with Graves disease. The CDR3 runs from the conserved cysteine through the conserved F or W. D genes are given only for firm matches. Some rows mark clone size as missing; the rest say once, few, many or name a class of expanded clone.

>many|TRBJ1-1|16|TRBV2|TRBD1
TGTGCCAGCAGGTCTCTAGGGACAGGGGCGCACACTGAAGCTTTCTTT
CASRSLGTGAHTEAFF
>-|TRBJ2-2|17|TRBV19|TRBD1
TGTGCCAGTAGTCCGTGGGACAGCTGGGGGAACACCGGGGAGCTGTTTTTT
CASSPWDSWGNTGELFF
>many|TRBJ2-7|18|TRBV27|TRBD2
TGTGCCAGCAGTCCTCCCCCGGGACTAGCGGGAGGCATCTACGAGCAGTACTTC
CASSPPPGLAGGIYEQYF
>many|TRBJ2-3|11|TRBV7-2|-
TGTGCCAGCAGCCGCGGAGTTACGCAGTATTTT
CASSRGVTQYF
>-|TRBJ2-3|15|TRBV9|-
TGTGCCAGCAGCGTAGAGCTGGGTTTCACAGATACGCAGTATTTT
CASSVELGFTDTQYF
>many|TRBJ2-7|13|TRBV10-3|TRBD1
TGTGCCATCAGGGCAGGGGGCTCCTACGAGCAGTACTTC
CAIRAGGSYEQYF
>few|TRBJ2-1|13|TRBV19|TRBD1
TGTGCCAGTAGTATTTTCGGGGGGACAGGGAAGTTCTTC
CASSIFGGTGKFF
>-|TRBJ2-5|14|TRBV28|TRBD1
TGTGCCAGCAGCCGGCAGGGGGTAGCAGAGACCCAGTACTTC
CASSRQGVAETQYF
>many|TRBJ2-1|13|TRBV24-1|-
TGTGCCACCAGTGACCCCGGAATTTCAGAGCAGTTCTTC
CATSDPGISEQFF
>many|TRBJ2-7|13|TRBV11-3|-
TGTGCCAGCAGCTTCTCTGATACCTACGAGCAGTACTTC
CASSFSDTYEQYF
>few|TRBJ2-1|14|TRBV18|-
TGTGCCAGCTCACCAGACCTTATGGGGCGCGGGCAGTTCTTC
CASSPDLMGRGQFF
>-|TRBJ2-5|15|TRBV7-9|-
TGTGCCAGCAGCTTAAGCTTAGTCCTCGGGGAGACCCAGTACTTC
CASSLSLVLGETQYF
>many|TRBJ2-1|11|TRBV2|-
TGTGCCAGCAGTGGGTTGACCGAGCAGTTCTTC
CASSGLTEQFF
>-|TRBJ2-4|11|TRBV28|-
TGTGCCACCAGGGGCAAAAACATTCAGTACTTC
CATRGKNIQYF
>many|TRBJ2-7|12|TRBV11-2|-
TGTGCCAGCAGTTACCAGGGCTACGAGCAGTACTTC
CASSYQGYEQYF
>few|TRBJ2-3|16|TRBV9|-
TGTGCCAGCAGAGCCGGAAATGGGGGGCTGACAGATACGCAGTATTTT
CASRAGNGGLTDTQYF
>many|TRBJ1-1|17|TRBV20-1|-
TGCAGTGCCTACGTGAAGGGCTTTAAACCTCTGAACACTGAAGCTTTCTTT
CSAYVKGFKPLNTEAFF
>-|TRBJ1-3|15|TRBV5-1|-
TGCGCCAGCAGCTTCGGTAACGGTGCTGGAAACACCATATATTTT
CASSFGNGAGNTIYF
>many|TRBJ2-5|13|TRBV28|-
TGTGCCAGCAGCCTACAGGGGGGGGAGACCCAGTACTTC
CASSLQGGETQYF
>many|TRBJ2-1|16|TRBV14|TRBD2
TGTGCCAGCAGCCGACAGCCCCTAGCGGATTACAATGAGCAGTTCTTC
CASSRQPLADYNEQFF
>few|TRBJ2-4|13|TRBV19|-
TGTGCCAGTAGTATTGGGTTTGGAGACATTCAGTACTTC
CASSIGFGDIQYF
>many|TRBJ1-2|12|TRBV7-8|-
TGTGCCAGCAGCTTTAGCACAGGGGGCTACACCTTC
CASSFSTGGYTF
>many|TRBJ2-3|13|TRBV9|-
TGTGCCAGCAGCGCAGGGGGGACAGATACGCAGTATTTT
CASSAGGTDTQYF
>many|TRBJ2-1|16|TRBV20-1|-
TGCAGTGCTAGAGACCCGATGAGGGGCGGGAACAATGAGCAGTTCTTC
CSARDPMRGGNNEQFF
>-|TRBJ2-7|15|TRBV7-2|-
TGTGCCAGCAGCTTAGCTCCTCGGAAATCATACGAGCAGTACTTC
CASSLAPRKSYEQYF
>few|TRBJ1-1|14|TRBV19|-
TGTGCCAGTAGTTCCTGGGATATGAACACTGAAGCTTTCTTT
CASSSWDMNTEAFF
>once|TRBJ2-1|15|TRBV5-5|TRBD2
TGCGCCAGCAGCTTGGGGGGGTTAGCGGGACGAGAGCAGTTCTTC
CASSLGGLAGREQFF
>many|TRBJ2-7|16|TRBV6-2/TRBV6-3|-
TGTGCCAGCAGTACAACAGGGCGATCCCCCGGTTACGAGCAGTACTTC
CASSTTGRSPGYEQYF
>many|TRBJ2-3|13|TRBV7-9|-
TGTGCCAGCAGCTTAGATGAGGTGTTGGTGCAGTATTTT
CASSLDEVLVQYF
>few|TRBJ2-5|17|TRBV6-5|TRBD2
TGTGCCAGCAGTTACTCGTCACCGGGAGGGTGGAGGGAGACCCAGTACTTC
CASSYSSPGGWRETQYF
>many|TRBJ2-1|13|TRBV6-2/TRBV6-3|-
TGTGCCAGCAGTCCTGACTACTACAATGAGCAGTTCTTC
CASSPDYYNEQFF
>many|TRBJ2-7|15|TRBV7-9|TRBD2
TGTGCCAGCAGCTTAGGGGGAGGGAGCGGCTACGAGCAGTACTTC
CASSLGGGSGYEQYF
>many|TRBJ1-2|13|TRBV20-1|-
TGCAGTGCCATCAGGACGGGTAACTATGGCTACACCTTC
CSAIRTGNYGYTF
>many|TRBJ1-1|11|TRBV20-1|-
TGCAGTGCTAGTGTGAACACTGAAGCTTTCTTT
CSASVNTEAFF
>-|TRBJ1-3|14|TRBV2|-
TGTGCCAGCAGACAGGGACCCGGCTGGAACACCATATATTTT
CASRQGPGWNTIYF
>-|TRBJ2-3|16|TRBV20-1|TRBD2
TGCAGTGCTAGAGGAAGGACTAGCGGAGGCACAGATACGCAGTATTTT
CSARGRTSGGTDTQYF
>many|TRBJ2-3|16|TRBV7-8|-
TGTGCCAGCAGCTTAGGGACTGCCGGCAATACAGATACGCAGTATTTT
CASSLGTAGNTDTQYF
>many|TRBJ1-2|15|TRBV25-1|TRBD1
TGTGCCAGCAGTGAGTCACAGGGGAGTTACTATGGCTACACCTTC
CASSESQGSYYGYTF
>many|TRBJ1-1|14|TRBV30|-
TGTGCCTGGAGCCGGGGACCCTTGAACACTGAAGCTTTCTTT
CAWSRGPLNTEAFF
>many|TRBJ2-5|13|TRBV12-3/TRBV12-4|-
TGTGCCAGCAGCCGACCCGGGGGAGAGACCCAGTACTTC
CASSRPGGETQYF
>many|TRBJ1-2|14|TRBV4-1|-
TGCGCCAGCAGCCAATCCCAGGGTATCGGTGGCTACACCTTC
CASSQSQGIGGYTF
>many|TRBJ2-1|16|TRBV2|TRBD2
TGTGCCAGCAGACCGAAACGACTAGCGGGAAACAATGAGCAGTTCTTC
CASRPKRLAGNNEQFF
>many|TRBJ2-1|17|TRBV28|TRBD2
TGTGCCAGCAGTTTTCTCTTGGGGACTAGCGGGAACAATGAGCAGTTCTTC
CASSFLLGTSGNNEQFF
>-|TRBJ2-3|13|TRBV7-9|-
TGTGCCGGGGGTGATATGGGTCCAGATACGCAGTATTTT
CAGGDMGPDTQYF
>many|TRBJ2-5|11|TRBV7-2|-
TGTGCCAGCAGCCCCCACGAGACCCAGTACTTC
CASSPHETQYF
>many|TRBJ2-5|18|TRBV9|TRBD2
TGTGCCAGCAGCATGACTAGCGGGAGTCTTGGCTTTTGGGAGACCCAGTACTTC
CASSMTSGSLGFWETQYF
>many|TRBJ2-1|14|TRBV28|-
TGTGCCAGCAGTTTACCCCGGGCTCACAATGAGCAGTTCTTC
CASSLPRAHNEQFF